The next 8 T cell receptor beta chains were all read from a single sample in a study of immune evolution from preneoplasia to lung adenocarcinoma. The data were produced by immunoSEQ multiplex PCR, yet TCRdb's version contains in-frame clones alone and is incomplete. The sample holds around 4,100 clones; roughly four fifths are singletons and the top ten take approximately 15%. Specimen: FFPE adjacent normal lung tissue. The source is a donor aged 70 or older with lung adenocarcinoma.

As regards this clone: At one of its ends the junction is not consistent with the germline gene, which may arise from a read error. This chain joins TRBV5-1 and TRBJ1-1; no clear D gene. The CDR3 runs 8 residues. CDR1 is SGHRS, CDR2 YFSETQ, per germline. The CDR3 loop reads CASSRTPF. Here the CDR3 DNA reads TGCGCCAGCAGCCGAACCCCCTTT.

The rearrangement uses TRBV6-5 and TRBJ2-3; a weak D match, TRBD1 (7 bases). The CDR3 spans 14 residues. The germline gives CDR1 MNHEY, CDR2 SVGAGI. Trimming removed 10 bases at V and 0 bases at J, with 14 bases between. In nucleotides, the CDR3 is TGTGCCACCGGGGCAGGGGGGAGCACAGATACGCAGTATTTT. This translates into CATGAGGSTDTQYF.

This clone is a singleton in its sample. The CDR3 is CASTTSGGKVNQPQHF. CDR3 coding DNA: TGTGCCAGCACCACCTCCGGGGGCAAGGTCAATCAGCCCCAGCATTTT. The V and J genes are TRBV6-7 and TRBJ1-5, with D perhaps matching TRBD1 (6 bases). TRBV6-7 is treated as an ORF (open reading frame) with a function not yet certain. The CDR3 contains 16 residues. Trimming removed 7 bases from V and 3 bases from J, with 19 bases in between.

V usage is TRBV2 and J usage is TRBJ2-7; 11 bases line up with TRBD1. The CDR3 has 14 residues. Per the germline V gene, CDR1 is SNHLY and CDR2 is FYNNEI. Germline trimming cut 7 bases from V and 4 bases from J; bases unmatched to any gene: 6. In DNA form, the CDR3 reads TGTGCCAGCACCACGGGACAGGGGGTATACGAGCAGTACTTC. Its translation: CASTTGQGVYEQYF.

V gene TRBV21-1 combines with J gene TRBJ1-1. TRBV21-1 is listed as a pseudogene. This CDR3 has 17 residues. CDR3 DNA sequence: TGTGCCAGCAGCAAAAAGGACCTCACAGTCATGAACACTGAAGCTTTCTTT. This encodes CASSKKDLTVMNTEAFF.

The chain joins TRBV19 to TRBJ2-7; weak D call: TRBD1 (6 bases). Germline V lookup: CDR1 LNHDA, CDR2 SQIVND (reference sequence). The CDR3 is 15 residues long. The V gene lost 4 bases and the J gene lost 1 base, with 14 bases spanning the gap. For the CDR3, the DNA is TGTGCCAGTAGTACGCAGGGGACCCGTTCCTACGAGCAGTACTTC. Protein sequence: CASSTQGTRSYEQYF.

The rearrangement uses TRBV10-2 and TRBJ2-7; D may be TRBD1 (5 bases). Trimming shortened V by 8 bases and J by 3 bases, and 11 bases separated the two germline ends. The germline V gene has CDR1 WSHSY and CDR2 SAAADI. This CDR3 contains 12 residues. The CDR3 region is CASGAGGYEQYF. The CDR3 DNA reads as TGCGCCAGCGGGGCAGGTGGCTACGAGCAGTACTTC.

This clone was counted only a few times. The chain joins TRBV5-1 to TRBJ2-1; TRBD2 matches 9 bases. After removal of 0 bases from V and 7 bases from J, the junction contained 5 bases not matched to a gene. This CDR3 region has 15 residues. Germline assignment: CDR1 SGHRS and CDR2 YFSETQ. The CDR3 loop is CASSLARREGNEQFF. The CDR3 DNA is TGCGCCAGCAGCTTGGCCAGGCGGGAGGGGAATGAGCAGTTCTTC.